Listed below are T cell receptor beta chains from one sample, sequenced in a study of shared T cell receptors in the human thymus. Data came from immunoSEQ multiplex PCR; TCRdb stores just in-frame clones and leaves some out. The sample yields hundreds of thousands of clones, about 90% seen once. In addition, the sample was reused for a study of human thymus T cells.

Sample: thymocytes. The receptors stem from a boy less than two years old with a congenital heart defect. CDR3s include the opening cysteine and the closing phenylalanine or tryptophan. A D gene is named only where the DNA matches it firmly. Clone sizes are given selectively: once, few, many, or a class where the clone is expanded.

clone size: -; J gene: TRBJ2-7; V gene: TRBV20-1; D gene: -; CDR3 protein: CSANSLPGQYF; CDR3 DNA: TGCAGTGCTAACTCTCTACCGGGGCAGTACTTC
clone size: -; J gene: TRBJ2-1; V gene: TRBV4-3; D gene: TRBD2; CDR3 protein: CASSLSGLAGEQFF; CDR3 DNA: TGCGCCAGCAGCCTCTCTGGACTAGCGGGGGAGCAGTTCTTC
clone size: -; J gene: TRBJ2-3; V gene: TRBV5-1; D gene: TRBD2; CDR3 protein: CASSSATSGDTDTQYF; CDR3 DNA: TGCGCCAGCAGCTCCGCGACTAGCGGGGACACAGATACGCAATATTTT
clone size: -; J gene: TRBJ1-5; V gene: TRBV4-3; D gene: -; CDR3 protein: CASSQERDSEGDQPQHF; CDR3 DNA: TGCGCCAGCAGCCAAGAGCGGGACTCGGAAGGTGATCAGCCCCAGCATTTT
clone size: once; J gene: TRBJ1-6; V gene: TRBV5-1; D gene: -; CDR3 protein: CASSLERPNSPLHF; CDR3 DNA: TGCGCCAGCAGCTTGGAGAGGCCTAATTCACCCCTCCACTTT
clone size: -; J gene: TRBJ1-4; V gene: TRBV19; D gene: TRBD1; CDR3 protein: CASSPGQGMVTNEKLFF; CDR3 DNA: TGTGCCAGTAGTCCGGGACAGGGAATGGTAACTAATGAAAAACTGTTTTTT
clone size: -; J gene: TRBJ2-1; V gene: TRBV28; D gene: -; CDR3 protein: CASLGGREVYNEQFF; CDR3 DNA: TGTGCCAGCCTAGGAGGAAGGGAGGTTTACAATGAGCAGTTCTTC
clone size: -; J gene: TRBJ1-5; V gene: TRBV6-1; D gene: TRBD1; CDR3 protein: CASSGGTANQPQHF; CDR3 DNA: TGTGCCAGCAGTGGTGGGACAGCTAATCAGCCCCAGCATTTT
clone size: once; J gene: TRBJ2-1; V gene: TRBV4-3; D gene: TRBD2; CDR3 protein: CASSTQQREGDYNEQFF; CDR3 DNA: TGCGCCAGCAGCACACAACAGCGGGAGGGCGACTACAATGAGCAGTTCTTC
clone size: -; J gene: TRBJ1-6; V gene: TRBV12-2; D gene: -; CDR3 protein: CASRLVQGPGRGNSPLHF; CDR3 DNA: TGTGCAAGTCGCTTAGTCCAAGGACCGGGCCGCGGGAATTCACCCCTCCACTTT
clone size: -; J gene: TRBJ2-7; V gene: TRBV27; D gene: -; CDR3 protein: CASSLSWVDRSDLYEQYF; CDR3 DNA: TGTGCCAGCAGTTTATCGTGGGTCGACAGGTCCGATCTCTACGAGCAGTACTTC
clone size: -; J gene: TRBJ1-6; V gene: TRBV19; D gene: TRBD1; CDR3 protein: CASSPGQEGFFGSPLHF; CDR3 DNA: TGTGCCAGTAGTCCGGGACAGGAGGGTTTTTTCGGTTCACCCCTCCACTTT
clone size: few; J gene: TRBJ2-3; V gene: TRBV28; D gene: TRBD1; CDR3 protein: CASSLAHRGHRDTQYF; CDR3 DNA: TGTGCCAGCAGTTTGGCCCACAGGGGACACAGAGATACGCAGTATTTT
clone size: -; J gene: TRBJ2-5; V gene: TRBV15; D gene: TRBD2; CDR3 protein: CATSRGGTREQETQYF; CDR3 DNA: TGTGCCACCAGCAGAGGCGGGACTAGGGAACAAGAGACCCAGTACTTC
clone size: -; J gene: TRBJ2-7; V gene: TRBV27; D gene: TRBD1; CDR3 protein: CASSLRWVSGTGIRYYEQYF; CDR3 DNA: TGTGCCAGCAGTTTAAGGTGGGTGTCCGGGACAGGGATCAGGTACTACGAGCAGTACTTC
clone size: -; J gene: TRBJ2-7; V gene: TRBV28; D gene: -; CDR3 protein: CASSTRLDYEQYF; CDR3 DNA: TGTGCCAGCAGTACCCGACTAGACTACGAGCAGTACTTC
clone size: -; J gene: TRBJ2-7; V gene: TRBV6-6; D gene: TRBD1; CDR3 protein: CATIHTGGAISEQYF; CDR3 DNA: TGTGCCACCATCCACACAGGGGGCGCCATCTCCGAGCAGTACTTC
clone size: -; J gene: TRBJ2-5; V gene: TRBV12-5; D gene: TRBD1; CDR3 protein: CASQTSTGGLVEETQYF; CDR3 DNA: TGTGCTAGTCAAACCTCGACAGGGGGCTTGGTAGAAGAGACCCAGTACTTC
clone size: -; J gene: TRBJ2-2; V gene: TRBV11-2; D gene: TRBD2; CDR3 protein: CASSLITSGSTGELFF; CDR3 DNA: TGTGCCAGCAGCTTAATTACTAGCGGGAGTACCGGGGAGCTGTTTTTT
clone size: -; J gene: TRBJ1-6; V gene: TRBV21-1; D gene: -; CDR3 protein: CASSSQGDSPLHF; CDR3 DNA: TGTGCCAGCAGCTCCCAGGGGGACTCACCCCTCCACTTT
clone size: -; J gene: TRBJ2-5; V gene: TRBV19; D gene: -; CDR3 protein: CASSTGDSAGETQYF; CDR3 DNA: TGTGCCAGTAGTACGGGGGACAGCGCGGGGGAGACCCAGTACTTC
clone size: few; J gene: TRBJ2-7; V gene: TRBV4-3; D gene: -; CDR3 protein: CASSQEKGPSYEQYF; CDR3 DNA: TGCGCCAGCAGCCAAGAGAAGGGGCCATCCTACGAGCAGTACTTC
clone size: -; J gene: TRBJ2-5; V gene: TRBV4-1; D gene: TRBD2; CDR3 protein: CASSRLAEQETQYF; CDR3 DNA: TGCGCCAGCAGCCGGCTAGCGGAGCAAGAGACCCAGTACTTC
clone size: -; J gene: TRBJ1-1; V gene: TRBV7-2; D gene: -; CDR3 protein: CASSTQTGPNTEAFF; CDR3 DNA: TGTGCCAGCAGCACACAGACAGGCCCGAACACTGAAGCTTTCTTT
clone size: -; J gene: TRBJ2-7; V gene: TRBV5-1; D gene: -; CDR3 protein: CASSLVGRSYEQYF; CDR3 DNA: TGCGCCAGCAGCTTGGTGGGCAGATCCTACGAGCAGTACTTC
clone size: -; J gene: TRBJ2-1; V gene: TRBV21-1; D gene: -; CDR3 protein: CASSKGSLAGVATNNEQFF; CDR3 DNA: TGTGCCAGCAGCAAAGGTTCCCTAGCGGGAGTAGCTACTAACAATGAGCAGTTCTTC
clone size: -; J gene: TRBJ1-6; V gene: TRBV2; D gene: -; CDR3 protein: CASSLTVDRNNSPLHF; CDR3 DNA: TGTGCCAGCAGCCTCACCGTCGACAGGAATAATTCACCCCTCCACTTT
clone size: -; J gene: TRBJ1-5; V gene: TRBV6-1; D gene: TRBD1; CDR3 protein: CASSDRGLNNQPQHF; CDR3 DNA: TGTGCCAGCAGTGACAGGGGGCTCAACAATCAGCCCCAGCATTTT
clone size: -; J gene: TRBJ2-2; V gene: TRBV14; D gene: -; CDR3 protein: CASSQEDTAGFNTGELFF; CDR3 DNA: TGTGCCAGCAGCCAAGAAGACACGGCGGGTTTTAACACCGGGGAGCTGTTTTTT
clone size: -; J gene: TRBJ2-3; V gene: TRBV5-1; D gene: TRBD2; CDR3 protein: CASSWGLAGADTQYF; CDR3 DNA: TGCGCCAGCAGCTGGGGACTAGCGGGAGCAGATACGCAGTATTTT
clone size: -; J gene: TRBJ2-6; V gene: TRBV7-2; D gene: -; CDR3 protein: CASSLTGSGANVLTF; CDR3 DNA: TGTGCCAGCAGCTTAACGGGCTCTGGGGCCAACGTCCTGACTTTC
clone size: -; J gene: TRBJ1-4; V gene: TRBV15; D gene: -; CDR3 protein: CATSRAGGSQRDEKLFF; CDR3 DNA: TGTGCCACCAGCAGAGCGGGGGGAAGTCAGAGGGATGAAAAACTGTTTTTT
clone size: -; J gene: TRBJ2-1; V gene: TRBV4-1; D gene: -; CDR3 protein: CASSPDTLSYNEQFF; CDR3 DNA: TGCGCCAGCAGCCCGGACACCTTATCCTACAATGAGCAGTTCTTC
clone size: -; J gene: TRBJ1-1; V gene: TRBV25-1; D gene: TRBD1; CDR3 protein: CASSEVTGRNTEAFF; CDR3 DNA: TGTGCCAGCAGTGAAGTGACAGGGCGGAACACTGAAGCTTTCTTT
clone size: -; J gene: TRBJ2-1; V gene: TRBV13; D gene: TRBD2; CDR3 protein: CASSFCSGITNEQFF; CDR3 DNA: TGTGCCAGCAGCTTTTGTAGCGGGATCACTAATGAGCAGTTCTTC
clone size: -; J gene: TRBJ2-7; V gene: TRBV6-5; D gene: -; CDR3 protein: CASSYRENYEQYF; CDR3 DNA: TGTGCCAGCAGTTACCGGGAGAACTACGAGCAGTACTTC
clone size: -; J gene: TRBJ1-5; V gene: TRBV2; D gene: -; CDR3 protein: CASSEWAANQPQHF; CDR3 DNA: TGTGCCAGCAGTGAATGGGCAGCCAATCAGCCCCAGCATTTT
clone size: -; J gene: TRBJ2-3; V gene: TRBV25-1; D gene: -; CDR3 protein: CASSGTITDTQYF; CDR3 DNA: TGTGCCAGCAGTGGGACTATCACAGATACGCAGTATTTT
clone size: -; J gene: TRBJ2-7; V gene: TRBV6-6; D gene: TRBD1; CDR3 protein: CASTKQRTGEHEQYF; CDR3 DNA: TGTGCCAGCACCAAACAGAGGACAGGAGAGCACGAGCAGTACTTC
clone size: -; J gene: TRBJ1-6; V gene: TRBV13; D gene: TRBD1; CDR3 protein: CASSLPRQGTNSPLHF; CDR3 DNA: TGTGCCAGCAGCTTACCAAGACAGGGTACTAATTCCCCCCTCCACTTT
clone size: -; J gene: TRBJ2-7; V gene: TRBV28; D gene: TRBD1; CDR3 protein: CASSRKSTGIDTYEQYF; CDR3 DNA: TGTGCCAGCAGTAGAAAGTCGACAGGGATCGATACCTACGAGCAGTACTTC
clone size: -; J gene: TRBJ2-3; V gene: TRBV6-5; D gene: TRBD1; CDR3 protein: CATMATGVRTDTQYF; CDR3 DNA: TGTGCCACCATGGCGACAGGGGTTCGCACAGATACGCAGTATTTT
clone size: -; J gene: TRBJ1-6; V gene: TRBV5-6; D gene: -; CDR3 protein: CASSLEGVQSPLHF; CDR3 DNA: TGTGCCAGCAGCTTGGAAGGGGTCCAATCCCCCCTCCACTTT
clone size: -; J gene: TRBJ2-1; V gene: TRBV4-1; D gene: -; CDR3 protein: CTSSQDETGWTYNEQFF; CDR3 DNA: TGCACCAGCAGCCAAGATGAAACAGGGTGGACCTACAATGAGCAGTTCTTC
clone size: -; J gene: TRBJ1-2; V gene: TRBV28; D gene: -; CDR3 protein: CASSLAGALYGYTF; CDR3 DNA: TGTGCCAGCAGTTTAGCGGGGGCCCTCTATGGCTACACCTTC
clone size: once; J gene: TRBJ2-3; V gene: TRBV6-5; D gene: -; CDR3 protein: CASRPRFQPDTQYF; CDR3 DNA: TGTGCCAGCAGGCCTAGATTTCAGCCAGATACGCAGTATTTT
clone size: -; J gene: TRBJ2-7; V gene: TRBV7-9; D gene: -; CDR3 protein: CASSLARGDEQYF; CDR3 DNA: TGTGCCAGCAGCTTAGCGAGAGGTGACGAGCAGTACTTC